Listed here are 22 T cell receptor beta chains from one sample, sequenced in a study of human T cells and chemical hapten exposure. TCRdb re-called the RACE reads through MiXCR, storing one row per CDR3 protein. The repertoire holds over 30,000 distinct CDR3 sequences, about 7.4% seen once, with 1.3% in the top ten. Time point indicated: pre-sensitization, week 0. Treatment here: therapeutic diphenylcyclopropenone sensitization with weekly scalp DPC. The sample here was whole blood, taken in connection with sensitization to the hapten diphenylcyclopropenone (DPC). The receptor source for this set is a woman between 50 and 59 years old with alopecia areata. Some clones in this sample may be carry-over from other donors' samples.

This clonotype was counted only a few times. The gene calls are TRBV7-9 and TRBJ2-7, with D possibly called TRBD1 or TRBD2 (5 bases each). Germline CDR1 is SEHNR and CDR2 is FQNEAQ (reference sequence). The CDR3 is 14 amino acids. V lost 1 base and J 7 bases, leaving 14 bases between the germline ends. The CDR3 nucleotides read TGTGCCAGCAGCTTAGATCCCGGGACGGGGGAGCAGTACTTC. Protein: CASSLDPGTGEQYF.

Many counts were recorded for this clonotype. V usage is TRBV6-5 and J usage is TRBJ1-1; the D is unclear. There are 15 residues in the CDR3. V lost 2 bases, J lost 4 bases, and 14 bases lay in between. The V gene's germline CDR1 is MNHEY and CDR2 SVGAGI. The CDR3 is CASSYRAGRGTEAFF. CDR3 nucleotide sequence: TGTGCCAGCAGTTACAGGGCAGGCCGGGGCACTGAAGCTTTCTTT.

This clonotype has at least ten counts. The chain uses TRBV18 and TRBJ1-5; D gene ambiguous. The V end was cut by 2 bases, the J end by 3 bases, with 8 bases between. Germline assignment: CDR1 KGHSH and CDR2 LQKENI. The CDR3 runs to 14 residues. CDR3 amino acids: CASSPGQYNQPQHF. The CDR3 DNA reads as TGTGCCAGCTCACCAGGGCAGTACAATCAGCCCCAGCATTTT.

This clonotype came up many times. CDR3 in amino acids: CASSSVGSYEKLFF. CDR3 sequence (DNA): TGTGCCAGCAGCTCCGTGGGGTCGTATGAAAAACTGTTTTTT. The V call is TRBV7-2, the J call TRBJ1-4; D unresolved. The CDR3 loop spans 14 amino acids. CDR1 and CDR2 (germline): SGHTA, FQGNSA. Trimming took 4 bases from V and 6 from J, leaving 12 bases between them.

This clonotype was picked up a small number of times. The V call is TRBV20-1, the J call TRBJ1-5; the match to TRBD1 covers 10 bases. The germline CDR1 and CDR2 sequences are DFQATT and SNEGSKA (reference sequence). This CDR3 comprises 13 residues. With 5 bases clipped from V and 5 bases from J, the junction kept 3 bases outside the gene matches. The CDR3 reads CSAWTGGDQPQHF. The CDR3 DNA sequence: TGCAGTGCTTGGACAGGGGGGGATCAGCCCCAGCATTTT.

By sample fraction, this clonotype is medium-sized. This sequence joins TRBV11-3 and TRBJ2-6; no clear D gene. Germline CDR1 SGHNT, CDR2 YENEEA. Trimming cost V 8 bases and J 0 bases, with 2 bases left between them. The CDR3 covers 12 residues. CDR3 DNA: TGTGCCAGCGGCTCTGGGGCCAACGTCCTGACTTTC. Protein: CASGSGANVLTF.

This clonotype was found a few times. V gene TRBV20-1 combines with J gene TRBJ1-1; D gene unclear. Trimming cost V 1 base and J 4 bases, with 10 bases left between them. The CDR3 covers 13 residues. The germline V gene encodes CDR1 DFQATT and CDR2 SNEGSKA (reference sequence). The CDR3 is CSARVRAATEAFF. CDR3 DNA: TGCAGTGCTAGAGTTCGGGCAGCCACTGAAGCTTTCTTT.

This clonotype was detected ten times or more. The CDR3: CSALLLAAQETQYF. The DNA of the CDR3 is TGCAGTGCTCTCCTTCTAGCGGCCCAAGAGACCCAGTACTTC. The chain couples TRBV20-1 to TRBJ2-5, with 7 bases identical to TRBD2. The ends lost 5 bases at V and 1 base at J; junction bases unmatched: 7. CDR1 is DFQATT and CDR2 is SNEGSKA in the germline V gene (reference sequence). The CDR3 loop spans 14 amino acids.

This clonotype was observed many times. This sequence joins TRBV6-4 and TRBJ2-3, with 11 bases fitting TRBD1. The V and J ends lost 5 bases and 5 bases, in that order; junction bases with no gene match: 3. This CDR3 spans 14 amino acids. Germline assignment: CDR1 MRHNA and CDR2 SNTAGT. CDR3 region: CASSPGTGGDTQYF. CDR3 in DNA: TGTGCCAGCAGTCCCGGGACAGGGGGAGATACGCAGTATTTT.

This clonotype has a count of ten or more. This chain uses TRBV9 with TRBJ2-2; unclear D gene. This CDR3 is 11 amino acids long. Germline CDR1 SGDLS, CDR2 YYNGEE. V lost 4 bases and J lost 7, with 5 bases in between. CDR3 nucleotides: TGTGCCAGCAGCCTCAGCGGGGAGCTGTTTTTT. This sequence encodes CASSLSGELFF.

Many counts were recorded for this clonotype. V is TRBV5-1 and J is TRBJ2-1, with 8 bases identical to TRBD1. The CDR3 is 17 residues long. Per germline, CDR1 SGHRS and CDR2 YFSETQ. V shed 3 bases, J shed 0 bases, and the junction held 8 bases outside the gene matches. CDR3 DNA sequence: TGCGCCAGCAGCTACATGACAGGGGTGAGCTCCTACAATGAGCAGTTCTTC. This translates into CASSYMTGVSSYNEQFF. Looking up the rest from reference TRBV5-1 and TRBJ2-1 gives the full variable domain: KAGVTQTPRYLIKTRGQQVTLSCSPISGHRSVSWYQQTPGQGLQFLFEYFSETQRNKGNFPGRFSGRQFSNSRSEMNVSTLELGDSALYLCASSYMTGVSSYNEQFFGPGTRLTVL.

This clonotype has ten or more counts. This sequence joins TRBV11-2 and TRBJ2-7; tentatively, D is TRBD1 (5 bases). The V gene's germline CDR1 is SGHAT and CDR2 FQNNGV. The CDR3 extends over 15 amino acids. Trimming removed 5 bases at V and 0 bases at J, with 14 bases between. The CDR3 loop reads CASSPDSFFSYEQYF. The DNA of the CDR3 is TGTGCCAGCAGCCCAGACAGTTTCTTCTCCTACGAGCAGTACTTC.

This clonotype was found many times. The V gene is TRBV20-1, the J gene TRBJ2-7, with D possibly TRBD2 on 6 matching bases. The V end lost 6 bases, the J end lost 4 bases, and 16 bases lay between the germline ends. This CDR3 contains 13 residues. Germline V lookup: CDR1 DFQATT, CDR2 SNEGSKA (reference sequence). CDR3 nucleotide sequence: TGCAGTGCCCGAAGGAGGGAGAAGTACGAGCAGTACTTC. Its translation is CSARRREKYEQYF.

This clonotype was detected ten times or more. V usage is TRBV20-1 and J usage is TRBJ2-7; D not resolved. Germline V gene lookup returns CDR1 DFQATT and CDR2 SNEGSKA (reference sequence). This CDR3 spans 12 amino acids. V lost 0 bases, J lost 2 bases, and 5 bases lay in between. The CDR3 DNA reads TGCAGTGCTAGAGACGACGCCTACGAGCAGTACTTC. Its protein product is CSARDDAYEQYF.

This clonotype was picked up many times. The chain employs TRBV29-1 and TRBJ2-6; D is unclear. The CDR3 contains 14 residues. Germline lookup yields CDR1 SQVTM and CDR2 ANQGSEA. The ends were cut back, 4 bases at V and 0 bases at J, with 7 bases in the middle. For the CDR3, the DNA is TGCAGCGTTGCAGGCAGCTCTGGGGCCAACGTCCTGACTTTC. Translation gives CSVAGSSGANVLTF.

The sample holds many counts of this clonotype. The chain recombines TRBV7-6 with TRBJ2-5; TRBD2 matches 7 bases. The CDR3 extends over 14 amino acids. After removal of 3 bases from V and 5 bases from J, the junction contained 6 bases not matched to a gene. Germline V gene data show CDR1 as SGHVS and CDR2 as FNYEAQ. The CDR3 coding sequence is TGTGCCAGCAGCTTGGCGGGAGTAGGGGAGACCCAGTACTTC. As protein: CASSLAGVGETQYF.

Many counts were recorded for this clonotype. This chain connects TRBV6-2 or TRBV6-3 to TRBJ2-1; D is uncertain. This CDR3 has 12 amino acids. V was cut by 2 bases and J by 6 bases, with 5 bases left in between. From germline, CDR1 is MNHEY and CDR2 SVGEGT. CDR3 sequence: CASSYAVNEQFF. CDR3 nucleotides: TGTGCCAGCAGTTACGCGGTCAATGAGCAGTTCTTC.

This clonotype was recorded many times. The chain combines TRBV12-3 or TRBV12-4 with TRBJ2-2; possibly TRBD2 for D (7 bases). The V end was cut by 2 bases, the J end by 5 bases, with 12 bases between. The length of the CDR3 is 15 residues. Here the CDR3 DNA reads TGTGCCAGCAGTTTACGGGGGGCCGTGACCGGGGAGCTGTTTTTT. Translating gives CASSLRGAVTGELFF.

This clonotype was seen a handful of times. V and J are TRBV12-2 and TRBJ2-2; TRBD2 is the table's D call and was not checked against the DNA. TRBV12-2 is termed a pseudogene. The CDR3 covers 17 residues. Here the CDR3 DNA reads TGTGCAAGTCGCTTACCACTAGCGGGGAAGGAGACCGGGGAGCTGTTTTTT. It encodes CASRLPLAGKETGELFF.

With respect to this clonotype: It is likely a read error, because the conserved phenylalanine at the end of the CDR3 is missing. This chain uses TRBV7-2 with TRBJ2-3, with 9 bases aligning to TRBD2. In germline, CDR1 is SGHTA, CDR2 FQGNSA. V was clipped by 4 bases and J by 7 bases; unmatched bases: 9. This CDR3 region has 15 residues. CDR3 in amino acids: CASSYQGTSRNTQYL. DNA of the CDR3: TGTGCCAGCAGCTACCAAGGGACTAGCCGTAATACGCAGTATTTG.

The genes are TRBV2 and TRBJ2-3, with 7 bases fitting TRBD2. CDR3 length equals 16 residues. The trim removed 5 bases at V and 5 bases at J, leaving 13 bases unmatched. Germline V gene data show CDR1 as SNHLY and CDR2 as FYNNEI. The CDR3 sequence: CASSPQGGRAGDTQYF. The CDR3 DNA sequence: TGTGCCAGCAGTCCCCAGGGAGGGAGGGCCGGAGATACGCAGTATTTT. Full variable domain (remainder filled in from reference TRBV2 and TRBJ2-3): EPEVTQTPSHQVTQMGQEVILRCVPISNHLYFYWYRQILGQKVEFLVSFYNNEISEKSEIFDDQFSVERPDGSNFTLKIRSTKLEDSAMYFCASSPQGGRAGDTQYFGPGTRLTVL.

There are many counts of this clonotype. V is TRBV29-1 and J is TRBJ2-2, with D tentatively TRBD1 or TRBD2 (5 bases each). In germline, CDR1 is SQVTM, CDR2 ANQGSEA. V lost 7 bases, J lost 2 bases, and 11 bases lay in between. This CDR3 has 13 residues. The CDR3 nucleotides are TGCAGCGGGGGGACGACTAACACCGGGGAGCTGTTTTTT. Encoded protein: CSGGTTNTGELFF.